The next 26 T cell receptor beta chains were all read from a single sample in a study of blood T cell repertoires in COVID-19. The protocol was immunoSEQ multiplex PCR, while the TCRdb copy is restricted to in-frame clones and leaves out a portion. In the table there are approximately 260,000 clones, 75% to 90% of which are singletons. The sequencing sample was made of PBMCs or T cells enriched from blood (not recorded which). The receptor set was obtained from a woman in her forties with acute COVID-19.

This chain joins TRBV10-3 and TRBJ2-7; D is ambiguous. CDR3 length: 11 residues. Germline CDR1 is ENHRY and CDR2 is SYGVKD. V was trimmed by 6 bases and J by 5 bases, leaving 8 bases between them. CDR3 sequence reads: CAISPHNEQYF. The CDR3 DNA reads TGTGCCATCAGCCCCCACAACGAGCAGTACTTC.

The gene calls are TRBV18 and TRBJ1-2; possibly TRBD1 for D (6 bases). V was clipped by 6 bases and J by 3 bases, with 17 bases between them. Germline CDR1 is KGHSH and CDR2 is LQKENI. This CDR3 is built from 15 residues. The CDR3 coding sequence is TGTGCCAGCTCTGCCCCGACAGGCCAGGACTATGGCTACACCTTC. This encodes CASSAPTGQDYGYTF.

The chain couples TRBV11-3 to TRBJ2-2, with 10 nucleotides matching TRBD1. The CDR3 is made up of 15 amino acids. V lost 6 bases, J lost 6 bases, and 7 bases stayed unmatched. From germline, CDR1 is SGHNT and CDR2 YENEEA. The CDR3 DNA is TGTGCCAGCAGGCCGGGACAGGGGAATCCCGGGGAGCTGTTTTTT. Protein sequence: CASRPGQGNPGELFF.

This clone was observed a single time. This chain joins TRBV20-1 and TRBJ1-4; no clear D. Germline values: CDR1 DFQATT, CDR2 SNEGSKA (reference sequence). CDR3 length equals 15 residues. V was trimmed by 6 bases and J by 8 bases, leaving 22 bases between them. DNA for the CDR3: TGCAGTGCAAGTGAACTTAGCCCCCGGGAGGAAAAACTGTTTTTT. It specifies CSASELSPREEKLFF.

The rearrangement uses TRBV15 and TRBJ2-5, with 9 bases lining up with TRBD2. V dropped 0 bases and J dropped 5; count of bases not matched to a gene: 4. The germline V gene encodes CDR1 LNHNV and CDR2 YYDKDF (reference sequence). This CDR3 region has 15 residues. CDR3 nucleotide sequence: TGTGCCACCAGCAGAGATCCCAGCGGGAGGGAGACCCAGTACTTC. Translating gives CATSRDPSGRETQYF.

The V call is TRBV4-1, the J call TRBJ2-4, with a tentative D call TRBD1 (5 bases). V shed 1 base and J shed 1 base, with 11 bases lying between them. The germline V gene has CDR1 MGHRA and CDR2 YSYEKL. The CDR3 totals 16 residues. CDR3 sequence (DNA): TGCGCCAGCAGCCAAGGGTGGGCAGGGGCCAAAAACATTCAGTACTTC. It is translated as CASSQGWAGAKNIQYF.

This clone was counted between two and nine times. For the CDR3, the DNA is TGTGCCAGCAGTTTTAAGGGACAGGAAACCTACGAGCAGTACTTC. Encoded protein: CASSFKGQETYEQYF. The chain recombines TRBV27 with TRBJ2-7; 8 nucleotides match TRBD1. The CDR3 length is 15 residues. J lost 2 bases, V lost 3 bases, and 6 bases had no gene match. Germline CDR1 and CDR2: MNHEY and SMNVEV (reference sequence).

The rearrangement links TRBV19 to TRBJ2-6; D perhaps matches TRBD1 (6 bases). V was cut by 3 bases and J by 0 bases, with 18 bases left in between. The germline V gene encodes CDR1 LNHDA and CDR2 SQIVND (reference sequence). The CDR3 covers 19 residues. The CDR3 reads CASSMGQGFADSGANVLTF. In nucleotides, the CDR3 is TGTGCCAGTAGTATGGGGCAGGGGTTTGCTGACTCTGGGGCCAACGTCCTGACTTTC.

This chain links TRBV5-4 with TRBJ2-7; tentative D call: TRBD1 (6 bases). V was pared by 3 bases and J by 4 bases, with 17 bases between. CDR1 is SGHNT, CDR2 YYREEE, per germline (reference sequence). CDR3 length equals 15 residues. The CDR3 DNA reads TGTGCCAGCAGCTACCGACAGGCTGGGGGTTACGAGCAGTACTTC. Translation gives CASSYRQAGGYEQYF.

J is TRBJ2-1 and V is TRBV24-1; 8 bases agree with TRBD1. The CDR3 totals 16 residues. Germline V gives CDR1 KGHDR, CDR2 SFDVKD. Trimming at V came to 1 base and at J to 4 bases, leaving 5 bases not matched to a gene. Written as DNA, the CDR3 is TGTGCCACCAGTGATTTTAGACAGGGGAAGTACAATGAGCAGTTCTTC. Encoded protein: CATSDFRQGKYNEQFF.

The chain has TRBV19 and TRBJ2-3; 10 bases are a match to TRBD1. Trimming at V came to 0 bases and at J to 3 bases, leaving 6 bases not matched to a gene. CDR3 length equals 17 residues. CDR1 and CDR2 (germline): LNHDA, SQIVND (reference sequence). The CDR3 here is CASSIDGPGQGTDTQYF. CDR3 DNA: TGTGCCAGTAGTATAGATGGTCCGGGACAGGGGACAGATACGCAGTATTTT.

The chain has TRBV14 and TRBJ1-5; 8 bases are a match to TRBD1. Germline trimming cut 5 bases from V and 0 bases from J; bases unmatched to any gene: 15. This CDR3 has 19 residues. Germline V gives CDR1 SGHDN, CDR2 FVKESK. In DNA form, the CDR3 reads TGTGCCAGCAGCTATCGACAGGGGAGGGGGCCAAATAGCAATCAGCCCCAGCATTTT. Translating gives CASSYRQGRGPNSNQPQHF.

The CDR3 here is CASSPGLIAGGIPGTDTQYF. In DNA form, the CDR3 reads TGTGCCAGCAGCCCCGGATTGATAGCGGGAGGTATCCCGGGCACAGATACGCAGTATTTT. The chain combines TRBV6-6 with TRBJ2-3; 10 bases fit TRBD2. The length of the CDR3 is 20 residues. The ends lost 6 bases at V and 1 base at J; junction bases unmatched: 19. The germline V gene has CDR1 MNHNY and CDR2 SVGAGI (reference sequence).

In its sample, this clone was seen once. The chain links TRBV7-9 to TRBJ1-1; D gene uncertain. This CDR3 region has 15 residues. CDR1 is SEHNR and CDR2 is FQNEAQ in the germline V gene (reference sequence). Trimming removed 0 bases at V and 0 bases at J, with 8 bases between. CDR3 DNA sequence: TGTGCCAGCAGCTTAGCGATCGGGTTGAACACTGAAGCTTTCTTT. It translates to CASSLAIGLNTEAFF.

The CDR3 loop reads CASRGQGGNQPQHF. The DNA of the CDR3 is TGTGCCAGCAGGGGACAGGGAGGCAATCAGCCCCAGCATTTT. The rearrangement joins TRBV2 to TRBJ1-5; 9 bases agree with TRBD1. The length of the CDR3 is 14 residues. Unmatched junction bases numbered 2, after V lost 6 bases and J lost 2 bases. Germline CDR1 and CDR2: SNHLY and FYNNEI.

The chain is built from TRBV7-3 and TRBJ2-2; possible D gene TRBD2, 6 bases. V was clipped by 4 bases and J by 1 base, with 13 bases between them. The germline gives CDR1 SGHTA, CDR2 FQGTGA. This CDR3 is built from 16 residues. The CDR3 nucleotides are TGTGCCAGCAGCTCCGGAGGGGCCCAGAACACCGGGGAGCTGTTTTTT. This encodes CASSSGGAQNTGELFF.

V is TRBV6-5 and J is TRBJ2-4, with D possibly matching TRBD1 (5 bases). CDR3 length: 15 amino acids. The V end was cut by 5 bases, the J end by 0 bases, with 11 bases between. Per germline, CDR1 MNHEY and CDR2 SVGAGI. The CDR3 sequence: CASSQRGIAKNIQYF. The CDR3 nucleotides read TGTGCCAGCAGTCAAAGGGGCATAGCCAAAAACATTCAGTACTTC.

The DNA for the CDR3 is TGCGCCAGCAGCCAGAATCCAGGGAGGGCGCACACCGGGGAGCTGTTTTTT. It is translated as CASSQNPGRAHTGELFF. The chain carries TRBV4-1 and TRBJ2-2, with 7 bases lining up with TRBD2. Germline CDR1 reads MGHRA; CDR2 reads YSYEKL. V dropped 3 bases and J dropped 3; count of bases not matched to a gene: 10. The CDR3 consists of 17 residues.

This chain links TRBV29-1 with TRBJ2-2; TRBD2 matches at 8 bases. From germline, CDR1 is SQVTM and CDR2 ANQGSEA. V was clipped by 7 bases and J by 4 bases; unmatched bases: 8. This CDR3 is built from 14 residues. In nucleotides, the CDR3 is TGCAGCGCGAAAGCGGGAGTGGTCACCGGGGAGCTGTTTTTT. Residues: CSAKAGVVTGELFF.

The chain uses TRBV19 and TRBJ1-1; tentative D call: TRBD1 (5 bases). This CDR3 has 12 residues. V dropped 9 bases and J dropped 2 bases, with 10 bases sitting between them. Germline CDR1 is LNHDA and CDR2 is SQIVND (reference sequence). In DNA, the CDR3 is TGTGCCAGCAGGGAAGGAAACACTGAAGCTTTCTTT. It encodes CASREGNTEAFF.

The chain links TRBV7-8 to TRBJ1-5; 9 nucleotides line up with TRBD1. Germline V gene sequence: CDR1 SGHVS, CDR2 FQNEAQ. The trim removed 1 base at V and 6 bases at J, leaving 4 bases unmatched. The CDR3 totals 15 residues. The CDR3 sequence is CASSLGDRAGQPQHF. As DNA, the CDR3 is TGTGCCAGCAGCTTAGGGGACAGGGCAGGTCAGCCCCAGCATTTT.

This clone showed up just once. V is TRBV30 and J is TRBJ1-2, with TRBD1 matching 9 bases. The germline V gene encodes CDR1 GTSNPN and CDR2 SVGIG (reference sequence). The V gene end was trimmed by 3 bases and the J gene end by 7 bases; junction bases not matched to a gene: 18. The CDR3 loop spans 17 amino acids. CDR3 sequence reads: CAWSYKGRTGASSGYTF. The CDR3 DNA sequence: TGTGCCTGGAGCTACAAAGGTCGGACAGGGGCGAGTTCTGGCTACACCTTC.

As DNA, the CDR3 is TGTGCCAGCAGCCCAGGGGGTCCCTCACCCCTCCACTTT. It yields the protein CASSPGGPSPLHF. J is TRBJ1-6 and V is TRBV12-3 or TRBV12-4; 7 positions match TRBD1. V shed 6 bases, J shed 10 bases, and the junction held 6 bases outside the gene matches. The CDR3 extends over 13 amino acids.

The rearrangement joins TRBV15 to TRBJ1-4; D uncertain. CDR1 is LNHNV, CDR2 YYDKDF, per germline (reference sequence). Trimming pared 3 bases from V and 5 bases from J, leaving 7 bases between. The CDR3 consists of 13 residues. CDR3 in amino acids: CATSSDGNEKLFF. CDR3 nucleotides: TGTGCCACCAGCAGTGACGGGAATGAAAAACTGTTTTTT.

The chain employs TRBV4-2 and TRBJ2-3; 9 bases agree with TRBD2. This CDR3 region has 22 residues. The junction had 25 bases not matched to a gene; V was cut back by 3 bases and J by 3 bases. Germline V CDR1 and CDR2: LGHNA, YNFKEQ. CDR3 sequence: CASSQLSLAGEGAGIGTDTQYF. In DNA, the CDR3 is TGTGCCAGCAGCCAGCTCTCCTTAGCGGGAGAAGGGGCAGGTATCGGGACAGATACGCAGTATTTT.

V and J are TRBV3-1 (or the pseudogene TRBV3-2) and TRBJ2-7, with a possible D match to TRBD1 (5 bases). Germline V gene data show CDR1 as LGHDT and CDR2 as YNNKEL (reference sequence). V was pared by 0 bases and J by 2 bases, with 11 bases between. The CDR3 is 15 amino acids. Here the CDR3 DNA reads TGTGCCAGCAGCCAAGATCCTACAGGTACCTACGAGCAGTACTTC. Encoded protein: CASSQDPTGTYEQYF.